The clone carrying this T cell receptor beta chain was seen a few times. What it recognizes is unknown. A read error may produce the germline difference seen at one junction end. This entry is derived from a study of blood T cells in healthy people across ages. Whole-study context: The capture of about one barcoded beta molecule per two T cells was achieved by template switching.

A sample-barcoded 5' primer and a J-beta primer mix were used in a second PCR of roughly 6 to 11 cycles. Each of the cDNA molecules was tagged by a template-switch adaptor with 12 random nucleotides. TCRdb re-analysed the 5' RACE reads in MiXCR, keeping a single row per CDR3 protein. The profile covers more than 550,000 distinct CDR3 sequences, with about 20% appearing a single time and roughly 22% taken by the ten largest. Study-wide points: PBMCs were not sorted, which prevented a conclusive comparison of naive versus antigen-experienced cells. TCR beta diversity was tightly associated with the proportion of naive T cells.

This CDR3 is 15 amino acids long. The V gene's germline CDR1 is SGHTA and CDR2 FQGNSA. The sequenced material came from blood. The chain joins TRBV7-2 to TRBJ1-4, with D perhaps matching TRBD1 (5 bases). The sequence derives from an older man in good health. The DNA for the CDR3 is TGTGTCAGCAGCTCAACAGGAACAACTAATGAAAAACTGTTTTTT. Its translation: CVSSSTGTTNEKLFF.